This TCR beta chain was profiled in a study of PD-L1 blockade in urothelial cancer. Study background: Individuals in the cohort had been given 0 to 3 earlier chemotherapy regimens. When blood samples were assessed, the median T cell count was 141,255. After treatment start, blood was analyzed at 3 weeks (second dose) and at 6 weeks.

Documented time point: pretreatment peripheral blood. Anywhere from 1 to 8 samples came from each patient, spanning pretreatment and on-treatment. The CDR3 has 15 residues. The germline CDR1 and CDR2 sequences are MGHDK and SYGVNS. The V and J ends lost 1 base and 2 bases, in that order; junction bases with no gene match: 4. The table came from immunoSEQ multiplex PCR; TCRdb's copy has only in-frame clones and leaves some out. The sample holds around 130,000 clones; about four fifths are singletons and the top ten take 3.2%. J is TRBJ2-7 and V is TRBV25-1; TRBD1 agrees at 8 bases. The clonotype was recovered from a man aged 50-59 years with urothelial cancer. The sequencing used PBMCs, collected around atezolizumab (anti-PD-L1) treatment. For the CDR3, the DNA is TGTGCCAGCAGTGAATCCGGGACAGGCACCTACGAGCAGTACTTC. Its translation: CASSESGTGTYEQYF.